This T cell receptor (beta chain) was sequenced in a study of PD-L1 blockade in urothelial cancer. Overall study: Every 3 weeks, patients received intravenous atezolizumab 1,200 mg, beginning 2014. Prior regimens of chemotherapy numbered 0 to 3 per patient.

Measured with immunoSEQ multiplex PCR; TCRdb has only the in-frame clones, and not every one. Of tens of thousands of clones listed, more than 80% were seen once; the top ten hold 1% to 1.5%. Stated time point: pretreatment peripheral blood. Between 1 and 8 samples, pretreatment and on-treatment, were given by each patient. The CDR3 extends over 14 amino acids. Germline-derived CDR1 and CDR2 are SGDLS and YYNGEE. V lost 3 bases, J lost 4 bases, and 11 bases lay in between. The gene calls are TRBV9 and TRBJ1-3; D might be TRBD1 (6 bases). This material consisted of PBMCs, taken around atezolizumab (anti-PD-L1) treatment. This receptor was taken from a man aged 50-59 years with urothelial cancer. CDR3 sequence reads: CASSADSTGNTIYF. CDR3 bases: TGTGCCAGCAGCGCGGACAGCACAGGAAACACCATATATTTT.